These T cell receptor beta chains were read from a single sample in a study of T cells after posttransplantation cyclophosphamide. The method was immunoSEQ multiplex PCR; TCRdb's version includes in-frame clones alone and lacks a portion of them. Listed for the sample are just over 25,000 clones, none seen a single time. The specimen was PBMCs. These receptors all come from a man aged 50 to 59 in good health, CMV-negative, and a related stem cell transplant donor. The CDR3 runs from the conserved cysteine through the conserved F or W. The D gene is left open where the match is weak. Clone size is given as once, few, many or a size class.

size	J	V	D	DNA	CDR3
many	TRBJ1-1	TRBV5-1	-	TGCGCCAGCAGCTTTAGGGGGGGAGTCGATGGAGGTGAAGCTTTCTTT	CASSFRGGVDGGEAFF
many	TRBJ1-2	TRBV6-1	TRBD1	TGTGCCAGCAGCCAGGACAGGGCAGCTAACTATGGCTACACCTTC	CASSQDRAANYGYTF
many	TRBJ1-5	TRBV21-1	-	TGTGCCAGCGGAACCCACGGCGGGAGTCAGCCCCAGCATTTT	CASGTHGGSQPQHF
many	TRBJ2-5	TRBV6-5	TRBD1	TGTGCCAGCTCCCGGACAGGGGGCAGGGAGACCCAGTACTTC	CASSRTGGRETQYF
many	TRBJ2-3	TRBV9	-	TGTGCCAGCAGCGTAGTGGGGGGTAGGTTCGGAGATACGCAGTATTTT	CASSVVGGRFGDTQYF
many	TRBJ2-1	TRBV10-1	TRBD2	TGCGCCAGCAGTGAGTGGACTAGCGGGGACAATGAGCAGTTCTTC	CASSEWTSGDNEQFF
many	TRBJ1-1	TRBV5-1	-	TGCGCCAGCAGCCCACAGGGACAAGTGAACACTGAAGCTTTCTTT	CASSPQGQVNTEAFF
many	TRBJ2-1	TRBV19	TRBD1	TGTGCCAGTAGCCACCGGGACAGGGGCTACAATGAGCAGTTCTTC	CASSHRDRGYNEQFF
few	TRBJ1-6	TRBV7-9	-	TGTGCCAGCAGCAAAGGGGCGGGGGGAACCTATAATTCACCCCTCCACTTT	CASSKGAGGTYNSPLHF
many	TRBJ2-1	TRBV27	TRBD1	TGTGCCAGCCGAAGAGGGACAGAAGGGTACAATGAGCAGTTCTTC	CASRRGTEGYNEQFF
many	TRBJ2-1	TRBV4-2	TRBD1	TGTGCCAGCTCCAGGACAGGGGGAATCGCCAATGAGCAGTTCTTC	CASSRTGGIANEQFF
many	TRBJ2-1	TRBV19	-	TGTGCCAGTAGTTCCCAAAGCGGTCTGAACAATGAGCAGTTCTTC	CASSSQSGLNNEQFF